The 20 T cell receptor beta chains below come from one sample, sequenced in a study of cytomegalovirus exposure and HLA in healthy donors. Primers: 60 Vbeta forward and 13 Jbeta reverse. The assay was immunoSEQ multiplex PCR, and TCRdb's table has in-frame clones only and misses some. The sample includes 210,000 or so clones, around 79% of them seen just once. The sample taken for sequencing was PBMCs. Receptors originate from a man between 18 and 29 years old in good health and CMV-seronegative.

The rearrangement uses TRBV19 and TRBJ2-2; 11 nucleotides align to TRBD1. The CDR3 is 17 residues long. Germline V gene lookup returns CDR1 LNHDA and CDR2 SQIVND (reference sequence). Trimming took 5 bases from V and 7 from J; bases not matched to a gene: 12. The DNA of the CDR3 is TGTGCCAGTAGTTTCCGCCGGGACAGGGGGTGGGACGGGGAGCTGTTTTTT. Amino acid sequence: CASSFRRDRGWDGELFF.

This clone was detected only a few times. This chain joins TRBV11-3 and TRBJ2-7; D is uncertain. Germline lookup yields CDR1 SGHNT and CDR2 YENEEA. The CDR3 runs to 13 residues. V gave up 2 bases and J gave up 3 bases, with 8 bases separating them. CDR3 amino acids: CASSLPPGYEQYF. The CDR3 nucleotides read TGTGCCAGCAGCTTACCCCCGGGCTACGAGCAGTACTTC.

This sequence joins TRBV29-1 and TRBJ2-3, with TRBD2 matching over 8 bases. The CDR3 is made up of 15 amino acids. Germline loops: CDR1 SQVTM, CDR2 ANQGSEA. The V segment lost 6 bases and the J segment 1 base; nucleotides outside the gene matches: 9. CDR3 bases: TGCAGCGTCCCCGGTACTAGCGGAGGCACAGATACGCAGTATTTT. Encoded protein: CSVPGTSGGTDTQYF.

The table lists this clone with a count of one. V is TRBV30 and J is TRBJ2-5, with D perhaps TRBD1 (5 bases). Germline CDR1 reads GTSNPN; CDR2 reads SVGIG (reference sequence). The V end was cut by 2 bases, the J end by 3 bases, with 16 bases between. The CDR3 covers 15 residues. The CDR3 reads CAWSPTGRVKETQYF. CDR3 nucleotide sequence: TGTGCCTGGAGTCCAACGGGCAGGGTGAAAGAGACCCAGTACTTC.

The V gene is TRBV6-4, the J gene TRBJ1-5; D not certain. This CDR3 is built from 15 residues. Germline V gives CDR1 MRHNA, CDR2 SNTAGT. Trimming cost V 2 bases and J 0 bases, with 8 bases left between them. Here the CDR3 reads CASSDAANSNQPQHF. The CDR3 nucleotides read TGTGCCAGCAGTGACGCGGCCAATAGCAATCAGCCCCAGCATTTT.

The chain recombines TRBV5-4 with TRBJ2-5, with D perhaps matching TRBD2 (6 bases). V was pared by 7 bases and J by 4 bases, with 17 bases between. Germline V lookup: CDR1 SGHNT, CDR2 YYREEE (reference sequence). This CDR3 has 14 residues. The CDR3 DNA reads TGTGCCAGCTCCGTGGGGGGAGTTGGAGAGACCCAGTACTTC. The encoded protein is CASSVGGVGETQYF.

Only one count was recorded for this clone. This chain joins TRBV2 and TRBJ2-3, with a tentative D call TRBD1 (8 bases). The CDR3 sequence is 14 residues long. The V end was cut by 7 bases, the J end by 7 bases, with 18 bases between. Germline V gene sequence: CDR1 SNHLY, CDR2 FYNNEI. Here the CDR3 DNA reads TGTGCCAGCACCCGTGACAGGGGAGGGAATACGCAGTATTTT. Its protein product is CASTRDRGGNTQYF.

The V gene is TRBV4-1, the J gene TRBJ2-5, with 9 bases identical to TRBD2. CDR3 size: 18 residues. The V gene end was trimmed by 0 bases and the J gene end by 2 bases; junction bases not matched to a gene: 10. Germline CDR1 reads MGHRA; CDR2 reads YSYEKL. In DNA form, the CDR3 reads TGCGCCAGCAGCCAAGAAGGGCTAGCGGGGAACTTGCAAGAGACCCAGTACTTC. It yields the protein CASSQEGLAGNLQETQYF.

A single count supports this clone. This rearrangement joins TRBV19 to TRBJ2-7, with 8 bases lining up with TRBD1. V was clipped by 1 base and J by 4 bases; unmatched bases: 6. CDR3 length equals 15 residues. Per germline, CDR1 LNHDA and CDR2 SQIVND (reference sequence). The CDR3: CASSIAAGGEYEQYF. The DNA for the CDR3 is TGTGCCAGTAGTATAGCGGCAGGGGGCGAGTACGAGCAGTACTTC. Full variable domain (missing parts from reference TRBV19 and TRBJ2-7): DGGITQSPKYLFRKEGQNVTLSCEQNLNHDAMYWYRQDPGQGLRLIYYSQIVNDFQKGDIAEGYSVSREKKESFPLTVTSAQKNPTAFYLCASSIAAGGEYEQYFGPGTRLTVT.

Notes on this clone: One junction end disagrees with the germline gene, perhaps due to a read error. The CDR3 is CSSSTPTGAGGYTF. DNA for the CDR3: TGTTCCAGCAGCACCCCGACAGGGGCAGGTGGCTACACCTTC. The V call is TRBV7-9, the J call TRBJ1-2, with TRBD1 identical over 8 bases. The CDR3 loop spans 14 amino acids. From germline, CDR1 is SEHNR and CDR2 FQNEAQ (reference sequence).

The rearrangement joins TRBV28 to TRBJ2-7; possibly TRBD2 for D (5 bases). The germline CDR1 and CDR2 sequences are MDHEN and SYDVKM. V shed 8 bases and J shed 1 base, with 9 bases lying between them. The CDR3 totals 12 residues. CDR3 sequence (DNA): TGTGCCAGCGAGGGTCTTTCCTACGAGCAGTACTTC. This sequence encodes CASEGLSYEQYF.

This chain joins TRBV7-2 and TRBJ1-5; TRBD1 matches 7 bases. The CDR3 is 14 amino acids. Looked up from germline, CDR1 is SGHTA and CDR2 is FQGNSA. With 5 bases clipped from V and 10 bases from J, the junction kept 11 bases outside the gene matches. CDR3 protein: CASSIGQASRPQHF. DNA of the CDR3: TGTGCCAGCAGCATCGGACAGGCCAGCCGTCCCCAGCATTTT.

The chain has TRBV4-3 and TRBJ2-7; possible D gene TRBD2, 6 bases. This CDR3 region has 14 residues. Trimming pared 0 bases from V and 5 bases from J, leaving 11 bases between. Germline CDR1 LGHNA, CDR2 YSLEER. This chain's CDR3 is CASSQDGTSNEQYF. The CDR3 region has the DNA TGCGCCAGCAGCCAAGATGGGACTTCCAACGAGCAGTACTTC.

This clone was seen a handful of times. The chain couples TRBV18 to TRBJ2-7; no clear D gene. In germline, CDR1 is KGHSH, CDR2 LQKENI. The V and J ends lost 3 bases and 5 bases respectively, with 8 bases between them. CDR3 length: 12 amino acids. CDR3 nucleotides: TGTGCCAGCTCACCGATGGGCCACGAGCAGTACTTC. This codes for CASSPMGHEQYF.

The V call is TRBV5-4, the J call TRBJ1-2, with 7 bases matching TRBD1. Germline-derived CDR1 and CDR2 are SGHNT and YYREEE (reference sequence). The CDR3 extends over 15 amino acids. Germline trimming cut 3 bases from V and 5 bases from J; bases unmatched to any gene: 10. The CDR3 DNA follows: TGTGCCAGCAGCTCGGACCCGGGGACAGCTTATGGCTACACCTTC. It yields the protein CASSSDPGTAYGYTF.

This chain links TRBV5-1 with TRBJ2-1, with D perhaps TRBD2 (6 bases). V lost 2 bases and J lost 5, with 14 bases in between. CDR1 is SGHRS and CDR2 is YFSETQ in the germline V gene. The CDR3 has 15 amino acids. The CDR3 spells CASSLSGEHDNEQFF. CDR3 nucleotide sequence: TGCGCCAGCAGCTTATCGGGGGAGCATGACAATGAGCAGTTCTTC.

The V gene is TRBV30, the J gene TRBJ2-6; perhaps TRBD2 as D (5 bases). The CDR3 is 15 residues long. Trimming removed 8 bases from V and 0 bases from J, with 14 bases in between. Germline loops: CDR1 GTSNPN, CDR2 SVGIG (reference sequence). The CDR3 region has the DNA TGTGCCAACGGGGTCCCCAGCTCTGGGGCCAACGTCCTGACTTTC. It specifies CANGVPSSGANVLTF.

Here the CDR3 reads CATSRIPQGTWEQYF. CDR3 bases: TGTGCCACCAGCAGGATCCCCCAGGGGACGTGGGAGCAGTACTTC. The rearrangement uses TRBV15 and TRBJ2-7; possibly TRBD1 for D (6 bases). Looked up from germline, CDR1 is LNHNV and CDR2 is YYDKDF (reference sequence). Trimming removed 3 bases at V and 7 bases at J, with 19 bases between. The CDR3 consists of 15 residues.

In this sample, this clone turned up a few times. This chain links TRBV5-4 with TRBJ1-2; TRBD1 aligns across 7 bases. This CDR3 has 15 amino acids. Per the germline V gene, CDR1 is SGHNT and CDR2 is YYREEE (reference sequence). Losses at the gene ends were 4 bases for V and 4 bases for J; bases not matched to a gene: 10. CDR3 amino acids: CASSQPDRLGYGYTF. The DNA for the CDR3 is TGTGCCAGCAGCCAACCGGACAGGCTCGGCTATGGCTACACCTTC.

The chain carries TRBV19 and TRBJ1-5; D is uncertain. The germline V and J ends were trimmed by 1 base and 0 bases, with 4 bases remaining between them. The CDR3 has 14 amino acids. Germline V CDR1 and CDR2: LNHDA, SQIVND (reference sequence). For the CDR3, the DNA is TGTGCCAGTAGTATAGGCAGTAGCAATCAGCCCCAGCATTTT. Amino acids: CASSIGSSNQPQHF.